The rows below give T cell receptor beta chains drawn from one sample of a study of regulatory T cells in long-lasting Graves disease. MiXCR, run by TCRdb on the reads, gives a single entry per CDR3 protein. The table has 910 or so distinct CDR3 sequences, 70% to 90% seen once. Sequencing used peripheral blood mononuclear cells (PBMCs), obtained with antithyroid drug treatment, in newly diagnosed or persistent Graves disease (not recorded which). These receptors were obtained from a woman between 18 and 30 years old with Graves disease. Each CDR3 is given with its conserved first and last residue. Each record gives: J gene, V gene, D gene, clone size, CDR3 DNA, CDR3 protein. D genes are given only for firm matches. Not every row has a clone size; where given, it reads once, few, many or a size class.

J: TRBJ2-7; V: TRBV5-1; D: NA; size: NA; DNA: TGCGCCAGCAGCTTGGGCGCCTACGAGCAGTACTTC; CDR3: CASSLGAYEQYF
J: TRBJ1-2; V: TRBV5-1; D: NA; size: NA; DNA: TGCGCCAGCAGCCTCGACAGGATTGTCTATGGCTACACCTTC; CDR3: CASSLDRIVYGYTF
J: TRBJ1-2; V: TRBV19; D: NA; size: NA; DNA: TGTGCCAGTAGTGGACAGTTCAGCTATGGCTACACCTTC; CDR3: CASSGQFSYGYTF
J: TRBJ2-7; V: TRBV7-2; D: NA; size: NA; DNA: TGTGCCAGCAGCTTAAGCTACGAGCAGTACTTC; CDR3: CASSLSYEQYF
J: TRBJ2-1; V: TRBV29-1; D: TRBD2; size: NA; DNA: TGCAGCGTTGAACGGCTAGCGGGAGGATACAATGAGCAGTTCTTC; CDR3: CSVERLAGGYNEQFF
J: TRBJ2-7; V: TRBV28; D: NA; size: once; DNA: TGTGCCAGCACTGCGGCCTACGAGCAGTACTTC; CDR3: CASTAAYEQYF
J: TRBJ2-5; V: TRBV28; D: NA; size: NA; DNA: TGTGCCAGCAGGGGGGGCTTAGAGACCCAGTACTTC; CDR3: CASRGGLETQYF
J: TRBJ2-7; V: TRBV11-2; D: NA; size: NA; DNA: TGTGCCAGCAGCGTAGGAGTTTACGAGCAGTACTTC; CDR3: CASSVGVYEQYF
J: TRBJ1-2; V: TRBV5-6; D: TRBD1; size: NA; DNA: TGTGCCAGCAGCTGGCGACAGGGAGGTACCTATGGCTACACCTTC; CDR3: CASSWRQGGTYGYTF
J: TRBJ2-7; V: TRBV7-2; D: NA; size: NA; DNA: TGTGCCAGCTACGGACAGCCCTTATACGAGCAGTACTTC; CDR3: CASYGQPLYEQYF
J: TRBJ1-5; V: TRBV18; D: NA; size: NA; DNA: TGTGCCAGCTCGCCTACTGACGGGCACAATCAGCCCCAGCATTTT; CDR3: CASSPTDGHNQPQHF
J: TRBJ2-2; V: TRBV19; D: NA; size: few; DNA: TGTGCCAGTAGCCTGACAGGGAGGACCGGGGAGCTGTTTTTT; CDR3: CASSLTGRTGELFF
J: TRBJ1-5; V: TRBV5-1; D: TRBD1; size: NA; DNA: TGCGCCAGCAGCTTTGGGGACGGGACAGGCAATCAGCCCCAGCATTTT; CDR3: CASSFGDGTGNQPQHF
J: TRBJ2-5; V: TRBV29-1; D: NA; size: NA; DNA: TGCAGCGTTGAAGGTCGGGGGTCCCAAGAGACCCAGTACTTC; CDR3: CSVEGRGSQETQYF
J: TRBJ2-2; V: TRBV6-5; D: NA; size: NA; DNA: TGTGCCAGCAGTTCGTTTAGACAGGCCCTCAGGGAGCTGTTTTTT; CDR3: CASSSFRQALRELFF
J: TRBJ1-3; V: TRBV29-1; D: NA; size: once; DNA: TGCAGCGTTGAAGGAGGGACTGGAAACACCATATATTTT; CDR3: CSVEGGTGNTIYF